Listed below are T cell receptor beta chains from one sample, sequenced in a study of T-cell reconstitution after alpha-beta-depleted transplantation in children. From the PCR reads, TCRdb called clonotypes with MiXCR, one entry per CDR3 protein. The data hold about 110,000 distinct CDR3 sequences, with approximately 6.6% observed a single time. Material: PBMCs, mostly from graft donor cells, obtained 360 days after TCRalphabeta/CD19-depleted stem cell transplant. All receptors derive from a male patient between 2 and 9 years old who had a stem cell transplant for acute lymphoblastic leukemia, so the T cells may come from the graft donor. The CDR3 runs from the conserved cysteine through the conserved F or W. The order of the fields is J gene, clone size, D gene, V gene, CDR3 DNA, CDR3 protein. D genes are given only for firm matches. Rows give clone size only sometimes, using once, few, many, or a class for an expanded clone.

>TRBJ2-1|many|TRBD2|TRBV2
TGTGCCAGCAGTGAAGCAGGACTAGCGGGGGGGTACAATGAGCAGTTCTTC
CASSEAGLAGGYNEQFF
>TRBJ2-3|-|TRBD2|TRBV9
TGTGCCAGCAGCGAAAATAGCGGGAGTGCGACAGATACGCAGTATTTT
CASSENSGSATDTQYF
>TRBJ1-1|-|-|TRBV4-1
TGCGCCAGCAGCCAAGACGAAGGGGTATCCGAAGCTTTCTTT
CASSQDEGVSEAFF
>TRBJ2-5|many|-|TRBV27
TGTGCCAGCAGTGTAGGGGGGGTAGAGACCCAGTACTTC
CASSVGGVETQYF
>TRBJ2-7|many|-|TRBV6-1
TGTGCCAGCAGCGCACTTGACCCAGCCTACGAGCAGTACTTC
CASSALDPAYEQYF
>TRBJ2-7|many|-|TRBV24-1
TGTGCCACCAGTGATTCCTACGAGCAGTACTTC
CATSDSYEQYF
>TRBJ1-2|many|TRBD1|TRBV6-1
TGTGCCAGCAGGGATGGACGCTTCGACAGGGGCCTATCGCGTGGCTACACCTTC
CASRDGRFDRGLSRGYTF
>TRBJ1-1|-|TRBD1|TRBV7-2
TGTGCCAGCAGCTACCGACAGGGCAGTACTGAAGCTTTCTTT
CASSYRQGSTEAFF
>TRBJ2-1|few|TRBD1|TRBV5-1
TGCGCCAGCAGCTTGGGGCAGGGGGCCAATGAGCAGTTCTTC
CASSLGQGANEQFF
>TRBJ1-1|many|TRBD1|TRBV12-3/TRBV12-4
TGTGCCAGCACCCCCCCGCGGACAGGGAACACTGAAGCTTTCTTT
CASTPPRTGNTEAFF
>TRBJ1-4|many|TRBD1|TRBV12-3/TRBV12-4
TGTGCCAGCAGTCTATATACAGGGGCTAATGAAAAACTGTTTTTT
CASSLYTGANEKLFF
>TRBJ2-5|many|-|TRBV21-1
TGTGCCAGCAGCATACAACAGGGGCGTCAAGAGACCCAGTACTTC
CASSIQQGRQETQYF
>TRBJ2-5|many|-|TRBV6-1
TGTGCCAGCCAATCCCGAGGGCACCACCAAGAGACCCAGTACTTC
CASQSRGHHQETQYF
>TRBJ2-5|many|-|TRBV2
TGTGCCAGCAGTGTGCCGCTCTACGGGGAGACCCAGTACTTC
CASSVPLYGETQYF
>TRBJ2-7|few|TRBD1|TRBV24-1
TGTGCCACCAGTGATGCAGACAGGGGATTCCCTACCGAGCAGTACTTC
CATSDADRGFPTEQYF
>TRBJ1-6|many|TRBD1|TRBV20-1
TGCAGTGCTAGAGTCGGGACAGGGGGGGGTTCACCCCTCCACTTT
CSARVGTGGGSPLHF
>TRBJ1-1|-|-|TRBV6-5
TGTGCCAGCAGTTACTCGACAGGAGCGAACACTGAAGCTTTCTTT
CASSYSTGANTEAFF
>TRBJ2-2|many|-|TRBV12-3/TRBV12-4
TGTGCCAGCACCTTTAGAATAGGGGAGCTGTTTTTT
CASTFRIGELFF
>TRBJ1-2|many|-|TRBV5-1
TGCGCCAGCAGCTCTTCGACAGTCCTCTATGGCTACACCTTC
CASSSSTVLYGYTF
>TRBJ1-2|-|-|TRBV6-5
TGTGCCAGCAGCTTAAATGAGGGAACCTATGGCTACACCTTC
CASSLNEGTYGYTF
>TRBJ2-7|-|-|TRBV27
TGTACCAGCAGTTTATTAGGGTTCAACGAGCAGTACTTC
CTSSLLGFNEQYF
>TRBJ2-7|many|-|TRBV27
TGTGCCAGCAGTACCTCGGGACCGCTATACTACGAGCAGTACTTC
CASSTSGPLYYEQYF
>TRBJ1-2|many|TRBD1|TRBV29-1
TGCAGCGCCTGGACAGGGGAAGGCTACACCTTC
CSAWTGEGYTF
>TRBJ2-2|many|-|TRBV5-1
TGCGCCAGCAGCCTGGAAGGACTAAGGACCGGGGAGCTGTTTTTT
CASSLEGLRTGELFF
>TRBJ2-7|-|-|TRBV27
TGTGCCAGCAGTAAAGGGCGCGAGCAGTACTTC
CASSKGREQYF
>TRBJ1-4|few|-|TRBV9
TGTGCCAGCAGCGTACAGGGATCAACTAATGAAAAACTGTTTTTT
CASSVQGSTNEKLFF
>TRBJ2-7|many|-|TRBV7-2
TGTGCCAGCAGCCGAGGACGGATCTACGAGCAGTACTTC
CASSRGRIYEQYF
>TRBJ2-2|many|-|TRBV29-1
TGCAGCGTAGCATGGCGGATGAACACCGGGGAGCTGTTTTTT
CSVAWRMNTGELFF
>TRBJ1-2|few|TRBD1|TRBV6-5
TGTGCCAGCAGTTACCAGCCAGGGGGCCCCTATGGCTACACCTTC
CASSYQPGGPYGYTF
>TRBJ2-7|few|-|TRBV2
TGTGCCAGCATTCCGACAGAATACTACGAGCAGTACTTC
CASIPTEYYEQYF
>TRBJ2-7|many|-|TRBV6-1
TGTGCCAGCAGCCCGACTTCGACAGGCCGCAAGAACGAGCAGTACTTC
CASSPTSTGRKNEQYF
>TRBJ2-5|-|-|TRBV7-6
TGTGCCAGCAGCTTATTCGGACGGATCCAAGAGACCCAGTACTTC
CASSLFGRIQETQYF
>TRBJ2-2|many|TRBD1|TRBV27
TGTGCCAGCAGTCCTCAGGGGGCTCGCACCGGGGAGCTGTTTTTT
CASSPQGARTGELFF
>TRBJ2-2|few|-|TRBV20-1
TGCAGTGCTAGAGCGCCGAACACCGGGGAGCTGTTTTTT
CSARAPNTGELFF
>TRBJ2-1|many|TRBD1|TRBV4-3
TGCGCCAGCAGCCAAGTATGGACAGGCCACAATGAGCAGTTCTTC
CASSQVWTGHNEQFF
>TRBJ2-2|-|TRBD1|TRBV30
TGTGCCTGGAGACAGGGGTCCGGGGAGCTGTTTTTT
CAWRQGSGELFF
>TRBJ2-1|many|TRBD2|TRBV7-9
TGTGCCAGCAGCTCACCTGGCCCTGGGGTAGCGGGAGCATATGAGCAGTTCTTC
CASSSPGPGVAGAYEQFF
>TRBJ1-1|-|TRBD1|TRBV7-9
TGTGCCAGCAACCGCCTTACAGGGGCGAACACTGAAGCTTTCTTT
CASNRLTGANTEAFF
>TRBJ1-1|few|-|TRBV4-3
TGCGCCAGCAGCCAAGATATGGGGGGCCGGACTGAAGCTTTCTTT
CASSQDMGGRTEAFF
>TRBJ2-1|-|-|TRBV7-6
TGTGCCAGCAGCTTAGGTTTAGGGGGGAGTGAGCAGTTCTTC
CASSLGLGGSEQFF
>TRBJ2-5|many|TRBD2|TRBV20-1
TGCAGTGCCTATCGTAGGACTAGCCAGGAGACCCAGTACTTC
CSAYRRTSQETQYF
>TRBJ2-2|-|TRBD1|TRBV25-1
TGTGCCAGCAGGACCGGGACAGGGGACACCGGGGAGCTGTTTTTT
CASRTGTGDTGELFF
>TRBJ2-3|few|TRBD2|TRBV6-2/TRBV6-3
TGTGCCAGCAGTCCTACCCGTTCTGTGGGACTAGCGGTACATTCGGCTACGCAGTATTTT
CASSPTRSVGLAVHSATQYF